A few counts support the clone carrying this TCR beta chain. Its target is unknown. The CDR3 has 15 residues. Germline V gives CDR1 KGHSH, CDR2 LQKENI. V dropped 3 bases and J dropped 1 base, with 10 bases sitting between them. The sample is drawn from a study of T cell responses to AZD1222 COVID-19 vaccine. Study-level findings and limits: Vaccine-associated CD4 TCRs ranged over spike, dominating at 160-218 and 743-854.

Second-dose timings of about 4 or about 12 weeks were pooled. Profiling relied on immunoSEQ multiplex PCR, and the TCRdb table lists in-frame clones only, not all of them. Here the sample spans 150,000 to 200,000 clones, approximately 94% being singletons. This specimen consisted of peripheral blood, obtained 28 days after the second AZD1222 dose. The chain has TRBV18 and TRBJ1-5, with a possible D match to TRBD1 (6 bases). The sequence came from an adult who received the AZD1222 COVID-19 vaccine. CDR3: CASSPGRGSNQPQHF. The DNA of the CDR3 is TGTGCCAGCTCACCGGGGAGGGGGAGCAATCAGCCCCAGCATTTT.